This record concerns one T cell receptor beta chain sequence. The antigen this receptor binds is unknown. No per-base quality is available; no much larger clone lies one base away. The sample originates from a study of tissue T cells after allogeneic stem cell transplantation (dated by TCRdb to between 2021 and 2024). Regarding the research as a whole: When multiple samples of a tissue were available, H&E sections were reviewed by a pathologist, and samples with histologically apparent lymphocytes were prioritized for sequencing. Using research autopsies of patients with and without GVHD, plus mouse models of GVHD, the study profiled TCR beta repertoires across many tissues. On the human side, the study was prospective and observational, with no blinding or randomization.

According to the study, the label for this sample's time point signals: human tissue collected at research (rapid) autopsy. Three non-HCT comparator patients who had other cancers, at least five GI tract samples, and no known GI disease at death were chosen retrospectively. After a median post-mortem interval of approximately nine hours, the autopsy tissues collected included GI sites spanning esophagus to rectum, along with liver, skin and lymphoid organs including spleen. Autopsy specimens were bisected, with one portion flash-frozen in liquid nitrogen and the rest formalin-fixed; GI outer muscle layers were removed. Genomic DNA was extracted from frozen tissues using the Mag-Bind Blood & Tissue DNA HDQ 96 Kit on a Chemagic 360 or the DNeasy Blood & Tissue Kit. Because of concern about red blood cell contamination, extracted DNA underwent additional purification with the Genomic DNA Clean & Concentrator-25 kit.

The library came from the immunoSEQ multiplex PCR assay. Adaptive Biotechnologies performed the TCRbeta CDR3 sequencing at survey depth and reported CDR3 sequences, V/J genes, productive frequency and template counts. TCR beta CDR3 regions were amplified from genomic DNA instead of RNA. The source study handled its data this way. Jensen-Shannon divergence was used to quantify pairwise repertoire overlap between tissues, with a value of 1 meaning complete divergence and a value of 0 meaning identical repertoires. Tissues were grouped by single-linkage agglomerative hierarchical clustering of pairwise JSD values, and the clustering results were shown as dendrograms. GLIPH2 was applied to all patient samples using simulation_depth 1000, kmer_min_depth 3, and cdr3_length_cutoff 8, and only groups with more than two unique CDR3s were retained. A standardized tissue-overlap score was generated by extrapolating Jaccard GLIPH-group overlap across patients to a standard repertoire size of 1000 clones. Linear mixed-effect models, with tissue included as a fixed effect and individual included as a random effect, were used to assess associations of diversity with clinical or experimental variables. Entries here come from immuneACCESS through TCRdb and include only in-frame sequences with V and J called. Some clones fail to appear in such tables; in the studies checked, an unresolved V gene covers under half of the shortfall, and the cause of the remainder is unknown. The V and J calls and the clone size are those of that table, but D and trimming were determined from the DNA. The sample includes more than 8,000 clones, with around 50% observed a single time. About a fifth of the sample comes from the top ten.

Overall study outcomes, separate from this receptor: Blood and spleen T cells captured only a limited portion of the TCR repertoire detected in tissues, in both patients and mice. The study did not establish which tissue TCRs were alloreactive or antigen-specific, and some clones may have been host cells that persisted. No blood samples were available from the non-GVHD comparator patients. Sampling depth was acknowledged as a limitation, and the patient cohort was both small and clinically heterogeneous. Only a few T cell clones appeared in more than one patient, yet motif-based clustering showed tissue-specific repertoire signatures that were shared between patients. Within patients, how anatomically similar tissues were was a major factor shaping TCR repertoire composition, regardless of disease or transplant status.

The sample here was tissue from the jejunum, taken at autopsy. The source of this sequence is a female donor at least 60 years old with lung cancer.

The nucleotide sequence reads as follows: TGTGCCAGCAGCCCCCGAGGGGACGAGCAGTACTTC. This gives the protein CASSPRGDEQYF. The chain links TRBV11-2 with TRBJ2-7; the D gene is possibly TRBD1 or TRBD2, with 5 bases matching each. Deletion took 5 bases off V and 5 bases off J, with a span of 10 bases between the germline ends. The CDR3 holds 12 amino acids from the cysteine to the phenylalanine. Only the CDR3 region is kept as DNA, spanning 36 bases read in frame from base 1. Looking up the germline V gene yields CDR1 SGHAT and CDR2 FQNNGV.